Shown below are 9 T cell receptor beta chains from a single sample sequenced in a study of sequential checkpoint blockade in melanoma. Sequenced by immunoSEQ multiplex PCR; TCRdb stores in-frame clones only, minus some. Among approximately 15,000 clones, roughly 80% were seen once, and the ten largest hold 12%. Treatment denoted: randomized to nivolumab then ipilimumab (arm A) or the reverse (arm B). This specimen was CD8+ T cells sorted from blood (inferred from file names), taken from a patient given nivolumab and ipilimumab in sequence. Receptors were obtained from a human donor with melanoma.

The chain recombines TRBV5-1 with TRBJ2-1, with TRBD2 identical over 8 bases. The germline gives CDR1 SGHRS, CDR2 YFSETQ. V lost 3 bases, J lost 1 base, and 9 bases stayed unmatched. This CDR3 spans 17 amino acids. The CDR3 DNA is TGCGCCAGCAGCTGGAACGGACTAGCCGTATCCTACAATGAGCAGTTCTTC. Translation gives CASSWNGLAVSYNEQFF.

The chain uses TRBV10-3 and TRBJ2-7; 8 bases fit TRBD2. The CDR3 is 14 amino acids. With V trimmed by 2 bases and J by 2 bases, 2 bases remained unmatched. CDR1 ENHRY and CDR2 SYGVKD come from the germline V gene. The CDR3: CAISEGLAAYEQYF. In DNA form, the CDR3 reads TGTGCCATCAGTGAGGGACTAGCCGCCTACGAGCAGTACTTC.

As DNA, the CDR3 is TGTGCCAGCACATCAGGGCTTCAGCCCCAGCATTTT. Protein sequence: CASTSGLQPQHF. The chain uses TRBV5-8 and TRBJ1-5; D possibly corresponds to TRBD1 (5 bases). V lost 6 bases and J lost 6, with 10 bases in between. CDR1 is SGHTS, CDR2 YDEGEE, per germline. This CDR3 comprises 12 residues.

This clone was counted only a few times. The chain employs TRBV19 and TRBJ1-2, with 7 bases matching TRBD1. With V trimmed by 5 bases and J by 9 bases, 12 bases remained unmatched. Looked up from germline, CDR1 is LNHDA and CDR2 is SQIVND (reference sequence). The CDR3 runs 14 residues. The CDR3 sequence is CASSPFDRAVSYTF. Written as DNA, the CDR3 is TGTGCCAGTAGTCCCTTCGACAGGGCCGTAAGCTACACCTTC. Full variable domain (remainder filled in from reference TRBV19 and TRBJ1-2): DGGITQSPKYLFRKEGQNVTLSCEQNLNHDAMYWYRQDPGQGLRLIYYSQIVNDFQKGDIAEGYSVSREKKESFPLTVTSAQKNPTAFYLCASSPFDRAVSYTFGSGTRLTVV.

The V and J genes are TRBV7-9 and TRBJ2-7, with D possibly being TRBD2 (7 bases). The CDR3 covers 15 residues. CDR1 SEHNR and CDR2 FQNEAQ come from the germline V gene (reference sequence). The V end lost 0 bases, the J end lost 5 bases, and 14 bases lay between the germline ends. As DNA, the CDR3 is TGTGCCAGCAGCTTAGCTGCGGGGGCCTTGAACGAGCAGTACTTC. This encodes CASSLAAGALNEQYF.

This clone was detected only a few times. V is TRBV30 and J is TRBJ1-4; D unresolved. The V gene lost 2 bases and the J gene lost 4 bases, with 17 bases spanning the gap. This CDR3 region has 16 residues. The germline gives CDR1 GTSNPN, CDR2 SVGIG (reference sequence). DNA for the CDR3: TGTGCCTGGAGTTTCTCTCCCCGTGGCAGTAATGAAAAACTGTTTTTT. Amino acids: CAWSFSPRGSNEKLFF.

The count of this clone is one. V usage is TRBV27 and J usage is TRBJ2-7; no definite D call. Trimming stripped 3 bases from V and 4 bases from J, with 10 bases between. The CDR3 spans 13 residues. The germline V gene has CDR1 MNHEY and CDR2 SMNVEV (reference sequence). The CDR3 bases are TGTGCCAGCAGTTTGGCGGAAGCGTACGAGCAGTACTTC. It specifies CASSLAEAYEQYF.

This clone was detected only a few times. The gene calls are TRBV6-1 and TRBJ2-1, with TRBD2 matching over 7 bases. J was trimmed by 1 base and V by 4 bases; bases with no gene match: 4. The CDR3 is 15 amino acids. Germline V gene sequence: CDR1 MNHNS, CDR2 SASEGT. The CDR3 loop reads CASSVLAESYNEQFF. CDR3 bases: TGTGCCAGCAGTGTCCTAGCGGAATCCTACAATGAGCAGTTCTTC.

This chain joins TRBV19 and TRBJ2-7; TRBD1 agrees at 11 bases. This CDR3 has 14 amino acids. V lost 4 bases, J lost 3 bases, and 2 bases stayed unmatched. CDR1 and CDR2 from the germline V gene are LNHDA and SQIVND (reference sequence). The CDR3 reads CASSTGTGGYEQYF. The CDR3 DNA sequence: TGTGCCAGTAGTACCGGGACAGGGGGCTACGAGCAGTACTTC.